Below are 2 T cell receptor beta chains sequenced from a single sample in a study of response to subunit inactivated influenza vaccine listed by TCRdb under 2018. The library was produced with RT-PCR. TCRdb lists the instrument as Illumina HiSeq 2500. The public reads were quality trimmed at Q25 with fastp and then assembled into clones with MiXCR by TCRdb, keeping productive beta chains. Rows merge per CDR3 protein into single entries with the most common DNA and genes. The sample yields about 500,000 distinct CDR3 sequences; 16% were counted once. The biggest ten clones account for 3% to 3.5% of the sample. The sequencing here drew on CD4+ T cells sorted from PBMCs, taken around 2 years after vaccination. The receptor source for this set is a man aged 50 to 69 who received an inactivated influenza vaccine. Donor details come from another sample of the same person, matched by shared clones.

This sequence joins TRBV28 and TRBJ2-5, with D maybe TRBD1 (6 bases). This CDR3 contains 14 residues. The V and J ends lost 4 bases and 4 bases respectively, with 13 bases between them. Germline values: CDR1 MDHEN, CDR2 SYDVKM. Written as DNA, the CDR3 is TGTGCCAGCAGTTCGAGGGGGTTGGGAGAGACCCAGTACTTC. Its protein is CASSSRGLGETQYF.

This chain joins TRBV7-2 and TRBJ1-5, with 9 bases lining up with TRBD1. The CDR3 has 15 amino acids. V dropped 1 base and J dropped 4; count of bases not matched to a gene: 2. Germline V lookup: CDR1 SGHTA, CDR2 FQGNSA. The CDR3 region has the DNA TGTGCCAGCAGCTTAGTCGGGACAGGGAATCAGCCCCAGCATTTT. Protein product: CASSLVGTGNQPQHF.